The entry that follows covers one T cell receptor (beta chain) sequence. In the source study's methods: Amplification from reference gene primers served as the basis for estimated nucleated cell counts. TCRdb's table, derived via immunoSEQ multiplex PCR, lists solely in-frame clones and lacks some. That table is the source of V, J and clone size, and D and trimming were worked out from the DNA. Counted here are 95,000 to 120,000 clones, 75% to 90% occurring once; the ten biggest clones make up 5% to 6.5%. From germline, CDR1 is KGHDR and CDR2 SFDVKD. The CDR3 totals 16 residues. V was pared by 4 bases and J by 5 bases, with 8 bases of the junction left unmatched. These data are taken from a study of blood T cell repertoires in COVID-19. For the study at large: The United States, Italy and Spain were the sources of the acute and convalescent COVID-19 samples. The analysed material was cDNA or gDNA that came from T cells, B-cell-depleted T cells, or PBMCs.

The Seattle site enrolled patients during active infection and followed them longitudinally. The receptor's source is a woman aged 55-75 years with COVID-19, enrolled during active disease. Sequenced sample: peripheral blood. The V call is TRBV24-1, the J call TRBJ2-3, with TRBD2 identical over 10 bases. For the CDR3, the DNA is TGTGCCACCAGTGACACCACTAGCGGGGTTATAGATACGCAGTATTTT. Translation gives CATSDTTSGVIDTQYF.